Listed below are T cell receptor beta chains from one sample, sequenced in a study of T cell responses to AZD1222 COVID-19 vaccine. Assay used: immunoSEQ multiplex PCR; TCRdb lists only in-frame clones, some missing. The repertoire has roughly 140,000 clones, approximately 86% of them found once; the top ten carry roughly 3.8%. The sequencing here drew on peripheral blood, taken on day 0 of AZD1222 vaccination. These receptors were obtained from an adult in good health. Each CDR3 is given with its conserved first and last residue. A D gene is named only where the DNA matches it firmly. The listing skips clone size in some rows; elsewhere it reads once, few, many or a size class.

D,J,V,size,DNA,CDR3
-,TRBJ1-6,TRBV4-3,-,TGCGCCAGCAGCCAGGTCACCCGGGGGAACTCACCCCTCCACTTT,CASSQVTRGNSPLHF
TRBD1,TRBJ1-2,TRBV28,-,TGTGCCAGCAGCTCTCCGGGACAGGCACCTAACTATGGCTACACCTTC,CASSSPGQAPNYGYTF
-,TRBJ1-2,TRBV9,-,TGTGCCAGCAGCGTAGGGGGACTCTCCTATGGCTACACCTTC,CASSVGGLSYGYTF
TRBD1,TRBJ1-1,TRBV6-5,-,TGTGCCAGCAGGGGACAGGTCGGGCTGAACACTGAAGCTTTCTTT,CASRGQVGLNTEAFF
TRBD2,TRBJ2-5,TRBV6-5,-,TGTGCCAGCAGTCGGGCGGGAGAAGAGACCCAGTACTTC,CASSRAGEETQYF
TRBD2,TRBJ2-7,TRBV28,-,TGTGCCAGCAGCCGACTAGCGTCGTCCTACGAGCAGTACTTC,CASSRLASSYEQYF
-,TRBJ2-5,TRBV14,-,TGTGCCAGCAGCCGCCAAGAGACCCAGTACTTC,CASSRQETQYF
-,TRBJ1-1,TRBV9,-,TGTGCCAGCAGCGTAGAGCCGGGGGTGTTGGCTGAAGCTTTCTTT,CASSVEPGVLAEAFF
TRBD1,TRBJ1-2,TRBV6-2/TRBV6-3,-,TGTGCCAGCAGTTACGTATTAGACAGGGGCAACTATGGCTACACCTTC,CASSYVLDRGNYGYTF
TRBD1,TRBJ2-5,TRBV12-3/TRBV12-4,-,TGTGCCAGCACCCTTCAGGGGGCAGAGACCCAGTACTTC,CASTLQGAETQYF
TRBD1,TRBJ2-3,TRBV19,-,TGTGCCAGTAGTTTCACAGGGGATGGGGGACCAGATACGCAGTATTTT,CASSFTGDGGPDTQYF
TRBD1,TRBJ2-1,TRBV7-2,once,TGTGCCAGCAGGAGGGGACAGGGGAATGAGCAGTTCTTC,CASRRGQGNEQFF
TRBD2,TRBJ2-1,TRBV4-3,-,TGCGCCAGCAGCCAACGAACTAGCGGCCTCTACAATGAGCAGTTCTTC,CASSQRTSGLYNEQFF
-,TRBJ1-2,TRBV28,-,TGTGCCAGCAGTTTTGGGTACGACTATGGCTACACCTTC,CASSFGYDYGYTF
TRBD1,TRBJ1-2,TRBV28,-,TGTGCCAGCAGTTTAATCACAGGGGCGCTCTATGGCTACACCTTC,CASSLITGALYGYTF
-,TRBJ1-2,TRBV5-1,-,TGCGCCAGCAGCCCGGACATAGGACGGGGGAGCTACACCTTC,CASSPDIGRGSYTF
-,TRBJ1-3,TRBV7-2,-,TGTGCCAGCAGCCTTAACCGCGATGGAAACACCATATATTTT,CASSLNRDGNTIYF
-,TRBJ2-4,TRBV7-2,-,TGTGCCAGCAGCTCTCGCCGGACGGCTGGGGGGAACATTCAGTACTTC,CASSSRRTAGGNIQYF
-,TRBJ2-1,TRBV6-2/TRBV6-3,once,TGTGCCAGCAGTTACTCAAGGACAAGCTCCTACAATGAGCAGTTCTTC,CASSYSRTSSYNEQFF
-,TRBJ1-3,TRBV7-2,-,TGTGCCAGCAGCTTGATTCTTGGAAACACCATATATTTT,CASSLILGNTIYF
TRBD2,TRBJ2-1,TRBV27,-,TGTGCCAGCAGTTTATCCCAAACTAGCGATTACAATGAGCAGTTCTTC,CASSLSQTSDYNEQFF
-,TRBJ1-4,TRBV2,-,TGTGCCAGCAGTGATTCTCTCCGAGGGGCTAATGAAAAACTGTTTTTT,CASSDSLRGANEKLFF
-,TRBJ1-3,TRBV7-9,-,TGTGCCAGCAGCCCCCGCGCCGGGCTCGGAAACACCATATATTTT,CASSPRAGLGNTIYF
TRBD2,TRBJ2-7,TRBV18,-,TGTGCCAGCTCACCAAGGGTGCCGGGGGGTCCAGGCTCCTACGAGCAGTACTTC,CASSPRVPGGPGSYEQYF
-,TRBJ1-1,TRBV4-1,-,TGCGCCAGCAGCCAAGCCAGCGCAGGTGGCACTGAAGCTTTCTTT,CASSQASAGGTEAFF
TRBD1,TRBJ1-6,TRBV30,-,TGTGCCTTGGGCCGGGACAGCCGTAATTCACCCCTCCACTTT,CALGRDSRNSPLHF
TRBD2,TRBJ2-7,TRBV9,-,TGTGCCAGCAGCGAAGGGAGACTAGCGTGGGAGCAGTACTTC,CASSEGRLAWEQYF
-,TRBJ1-6,TRBV9,-,TGTGCCAGCAGCGCATCCGGTCTAAATTCACCCCTCCACTTT,CASSASGLNSPLHF
-,TRBJ2-5,TRBV7-2,-,TGTGCCAGCAGCCTAATAACGGGGTACGAGACCCAGTACTTC,CASSLITGYETQYF
-,TRBJ2-5,TRBV28,-,TGTGCCAGCAGTTTTGGGGGGTTACAGACCCAGTACTTC,CASSFGGLQTQYF
-,TRBJ2-6,TRBV9,-,TGTGCCAGCAGCGTAGCGGATGGGGCCAACGTCCTGACTTTC,CASSVADGANVLTF
TRBD2,TRBJ2-2,TRBV3-1/TRBV3-2,-,TGTGCCAGCAGCCAAGTCGGACTAGCGCTGAACACCGGGGAGCTGTTTTTT,CASSQVGLALNTGELFF
TRBD1,TRBJ1-2,TRBV7-2,-,TGTGCCAGCAGCTTAGATGGACAGGGGGGGGATGGCTACACCTTC,CASSLDGQGGDGYTF
-,TRBJ2-1,TRBV19,-,TGTGCCAGGGGAAACGCCACGTCCTACAATGAGCAGTTCTTC,CARGNATSYNEQFF
-,TRBJ2-2,TRBV28,-,TGTGCCAGCAGGCCTCCCCCTAACACCGGGGAGCTGTTTTTT,CASRPPPNTGELFF
-,TRBJ1-2,TRBV6-5,-,TGTGCCAGCAGTTACTCGTGGGAGAGTAAGAACTATGGCTACACCTTC,CASSYSWESKNYGYTF
-,TRBJ2-5,TRBV10-2,-,TGCGCCAGCAGTGAGTCGGAATGGGCGGAGAAGTACTTC,CASSESEWAEKYF
-,TRBJ1-6,TRBV30,once,TGTGCCTGGACGGAGCTTAATTCACCCCTCCACTTT,CAWTELNSPLHF
-,TRBJ1-5,TRBV6-2/TRBV6-3,-,TGTGCCAGCAGTTCCGCACGGGGCCGGAGCGGTCAGCCCCAGCATTTT,CASSSARGRSGQPQHF
-,TRBJ2-3,TRBV7-3,-,TGTGCCAGCAGCTTAGCGACTGCAGATACGCAGTATTTT,CASSLATADTQYF
-,TRBJ2-4,TRBV3-1/TRBV3-2,-,TGTGCCAGCAGCGGGGTCGTCAAAAACATTCAGTACTTC,CASSGVVKNIQYF
TRBD1,TRBJ1-2,TRBV28,once,TGTGCCAGCACTCTTACAGGGGTCTATGGCTACACCTTC,CASTLTGVYGYTF
TRBD1,TRBJ2-4,TRBV5-1,-,TGCGCCAGCAGCTCACGGGACAGGGGAGACATTCAGTACTTC,CASSSRDRGDIQYF
-,TRBJ2-7,TRBV27,-,TGTGCCAGTCTCCCGACGGGACGGGGATACGACGAGCAGTACTTC,CASLPTGRGYDEQYF
-,TRBJ2-6,TRBV3-1/TRBV3-2,-,TGTGCCAGCAGCCAAGATTCAGGCTCTGGGGCCAACGTCCTGACTTTC,CASSQDSGSGANVLTF
TRBD1,TRBJ1-5,TRBV27,few,TGTGCCAGCGGAAGGACAGGGAACAATCAGCCCCAGCATTTT,CASGRTGNNQPQHF
-,TRBJ2-7,TRBV6-6,-,TGTGCCAGCAGGAGGATCGAGGACAGAACCTACGAGCAGTACTTC,CASRRIEDRTYEQYF